Presented here are 2 T cell receptor beta chains from one specimen sequenced in a study of blood T cell repertoires in COVID-19 (dated by TCRdb to 2020 to 2022). The library was produced with the immunoSEQ multiplex PCR assay. TCRdb re-hosts the immuneACCESS table, in-frame sequences only. Its copies lack some clones; in the studies checked, an unresolved V gene accounts for under half of them, and the cause for the rest is not known. For this sample the table gives 150,000 or so clones, of which approximately 80% were detected only once. The ten largest make up 8% to 13% of the sample. Specimen: PBMCs or T cells enriched from blood (not recorded which). These receptors all come from a middle-aged man who had recovered from COVID-19.

J is TRBJ1-6 and V is TRBV5-1, with a tentative D call TRBD1 (5 bases). Trimming removed 4 bases from V and 10 bases from J, with 12 bases in between. Germline CDR1 is SGHRS and CDR2 is YFSETQ. This CDR3 has 13 amino acids. CDR3 in amino acids: CASSPEGESPLHF. The CDR3 nucleotides read TGCGCCAGCAGCCCCGAAGGGGAATCACCCCTCCACTTT.

The chain employs TRBV20-1 and TRBJ2-1; 14 bases are a match to TRBD2. Trimming cost V 3 bases and J 15 bases; bases outside gene matches: 7. The CDR3 has 13 amino acids. Germline V gives CDR1 DFQATT, CDR2 SNEGSKA (reference sequence). The chain's CDR3 is CSASSGLAGGLFF. The CDR3 DNA sequence: TGCAGTGCTAGTTCCGGACTAGCGGGAGGTTTGTTCTTC.